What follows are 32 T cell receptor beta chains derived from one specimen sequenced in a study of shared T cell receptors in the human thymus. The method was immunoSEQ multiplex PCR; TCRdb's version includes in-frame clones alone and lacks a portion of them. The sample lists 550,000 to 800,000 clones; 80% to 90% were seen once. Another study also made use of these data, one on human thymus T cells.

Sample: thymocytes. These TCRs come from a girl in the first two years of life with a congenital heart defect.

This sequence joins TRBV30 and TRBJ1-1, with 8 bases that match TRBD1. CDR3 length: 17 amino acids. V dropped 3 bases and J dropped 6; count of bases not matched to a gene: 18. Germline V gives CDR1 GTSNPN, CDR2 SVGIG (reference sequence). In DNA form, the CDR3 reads TGTGCCTGGAGCAAAAACACCCAACCAGGGGGCTACGCTGAAGCTTTCTTT. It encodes CAWSKNTQPGGYAEAFF.

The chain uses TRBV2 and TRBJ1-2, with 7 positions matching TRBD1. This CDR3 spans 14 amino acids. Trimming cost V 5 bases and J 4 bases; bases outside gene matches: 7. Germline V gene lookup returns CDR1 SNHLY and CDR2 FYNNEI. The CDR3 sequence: CASSRQGGFYGYTF. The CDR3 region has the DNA TGTGCCAGCAGTAGACAGGGTGGATTCTATGGCTACACCTTC. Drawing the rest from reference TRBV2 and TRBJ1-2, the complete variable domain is EPEVTQTPSHQVTQMGQEVILRCVPISNHLYFYWYRQILGQKVEFLVSFYNNEISEKSEIFDDQFSVERPDGSNFTLKIRSTKLEDSAMYFCASSRQGGFYGYTFGSGTRLTVV.

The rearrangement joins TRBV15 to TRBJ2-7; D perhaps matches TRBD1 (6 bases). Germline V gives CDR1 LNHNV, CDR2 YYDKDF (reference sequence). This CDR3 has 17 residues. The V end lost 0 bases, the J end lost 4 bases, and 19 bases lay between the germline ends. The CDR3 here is CATSRDNRDTLRYEQYF. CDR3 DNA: TGTGCCACCAGCAGAGACAACAGGGACACCCTCAGGTACGAGCAGTACTTC.

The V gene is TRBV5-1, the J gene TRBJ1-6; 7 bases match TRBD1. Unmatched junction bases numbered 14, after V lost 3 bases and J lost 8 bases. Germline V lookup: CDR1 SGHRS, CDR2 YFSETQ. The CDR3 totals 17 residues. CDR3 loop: CASSSSHKTGWYSPLHF. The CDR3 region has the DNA TGCGCCAGCAGCTCCAGCCACAAGACAGGGTGGTATTCACCCCTCCACTTT. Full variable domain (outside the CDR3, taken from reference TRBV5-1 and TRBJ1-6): KAGVTQTPRYLIKTRGQQVTLSCSPISGHRSVSWYQQTPGQGLQFLFEYFSETQRNKGNFPGRFSGRQFSNSRSEMNVSTLELGDSALYLCASSSSHKTGWYSPLHFGNGTRLTVT.

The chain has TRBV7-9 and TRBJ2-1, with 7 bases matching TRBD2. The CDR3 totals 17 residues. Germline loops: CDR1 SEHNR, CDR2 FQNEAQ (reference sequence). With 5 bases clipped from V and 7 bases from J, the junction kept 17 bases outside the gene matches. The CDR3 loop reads CASSLTRVGGIGNEQFF. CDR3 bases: TGTGCCAGCAGCCTAACTCGGGTCGGGGGGATTGGTAATGAGCAGTTCTTC.

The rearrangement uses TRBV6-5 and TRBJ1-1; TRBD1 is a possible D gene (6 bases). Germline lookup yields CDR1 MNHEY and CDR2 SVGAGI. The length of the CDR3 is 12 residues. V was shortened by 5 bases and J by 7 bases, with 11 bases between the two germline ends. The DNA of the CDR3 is TGTGCCAGCAGTCCAAGGGGGATTGAAGCTTTCTTT. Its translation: CASSPRGIEAFF.

DNA for the CDR3: TGTGCCAGCAGCTGGGGGGGACACCAGAACACTGAAGCTTTCTTT. Its protein is CASSWGGHQNTEAFF. V usage is TRBV7-7 and J usage is TRBJ1-1; tentatively, D is TRBD1 (6 bases). V lost 4 bases, J lost 1 base, and 13 bases lay in between. The germline gives CDR1 SSHAT, CDR2 FNYEAQ (reference sequence). The CDR3 runs to 15 residues.

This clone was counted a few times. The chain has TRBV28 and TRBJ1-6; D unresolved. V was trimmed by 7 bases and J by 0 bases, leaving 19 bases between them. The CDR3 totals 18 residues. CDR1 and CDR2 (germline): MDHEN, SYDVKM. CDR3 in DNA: TGTGCCAGCATTAAAGGCTGTTCGCGGGGCTCCTATAATTCACCCCTCCACTTT. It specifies CASIKGCSRGSYNSPLHF.

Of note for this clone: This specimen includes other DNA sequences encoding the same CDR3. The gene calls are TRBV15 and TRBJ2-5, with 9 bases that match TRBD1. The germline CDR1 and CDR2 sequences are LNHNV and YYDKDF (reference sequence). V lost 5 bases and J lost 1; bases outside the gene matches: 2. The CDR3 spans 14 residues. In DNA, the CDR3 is TGTGCCACCAGCCGGGACAGGGCCCAAGAGACCCAGTACTTC. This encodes CATSRDRAQETQYF. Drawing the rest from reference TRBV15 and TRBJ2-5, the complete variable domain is DAMVIQNPRYQVTQFGKPVTLSCSQTLNHNVMYWYQQKSSQAPKLLFHYYDKDFNNEADTPDNFQSRRPNTSFCFLDIRSPGLGDTAMYLCATSRDRAQETQYFGPGTRLLVL.

CDR3 amino acids: CASSLEQGYEQYF. For the CDR3, the DNA is TGTGCCAGCAGCTTGGAACAGGGATACGAGCAGTACTTC. The chain recombines TRBV5-5 with TRBJ2-7, with D tentatively TRBD1 (6 bases). The V gene lost 0 bases and the J gene lost 4 bases, with 8 bases spanning the gap. Looked up from germline, CDR1 is SGHKS and CDR2 is YYEKEE (reference sequence). The CDR3 is 13 amino acids.

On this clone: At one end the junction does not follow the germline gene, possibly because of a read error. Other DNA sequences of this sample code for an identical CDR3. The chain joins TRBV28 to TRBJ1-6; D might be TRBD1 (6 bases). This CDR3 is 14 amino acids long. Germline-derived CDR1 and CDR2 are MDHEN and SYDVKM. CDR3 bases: TGTGCCAGCAGTTTGCAGGGGTCTAATTCCCCCCTCCACTTT. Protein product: CASSLQGSNSPLHF.

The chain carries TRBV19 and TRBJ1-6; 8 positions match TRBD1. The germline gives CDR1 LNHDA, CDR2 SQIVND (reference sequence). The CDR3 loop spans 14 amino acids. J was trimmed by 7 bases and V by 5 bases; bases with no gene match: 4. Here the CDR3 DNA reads TGTGCCAGTAGTCAACGACAGGGGAATTCACCCCTCCACTTT. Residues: CASSQRQGNSPLHF.

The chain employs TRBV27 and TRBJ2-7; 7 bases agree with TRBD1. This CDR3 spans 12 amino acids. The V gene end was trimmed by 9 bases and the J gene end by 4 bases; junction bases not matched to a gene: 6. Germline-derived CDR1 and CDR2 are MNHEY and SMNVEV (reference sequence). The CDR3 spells CARTGQTYEQYF. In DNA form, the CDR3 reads TGTGCCAGAACGGGACAGACGTACGAGCAGTACTTC.

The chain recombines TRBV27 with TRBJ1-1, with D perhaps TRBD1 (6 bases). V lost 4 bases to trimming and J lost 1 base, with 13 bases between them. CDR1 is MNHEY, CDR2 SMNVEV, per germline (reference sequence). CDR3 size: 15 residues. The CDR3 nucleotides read TGTGCCAGCAGTTCCGGACAGAGTTGGAACACTGAAGCTTTCTTT. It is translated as CASSSGQSWNTEAFF.

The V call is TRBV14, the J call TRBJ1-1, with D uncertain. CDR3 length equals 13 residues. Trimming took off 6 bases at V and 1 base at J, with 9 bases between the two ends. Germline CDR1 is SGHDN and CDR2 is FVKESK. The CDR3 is CASSPTQNTEAFF. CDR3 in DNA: TGTGCCAGCAGTCCTACTCAGAACACTGAAGCTTTCTTT.

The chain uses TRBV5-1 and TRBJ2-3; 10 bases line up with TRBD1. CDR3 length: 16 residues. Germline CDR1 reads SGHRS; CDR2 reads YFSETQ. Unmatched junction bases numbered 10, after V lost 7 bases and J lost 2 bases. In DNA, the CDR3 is TGCGCCAGCGCTAGACAGGGGGCCCCCTTCACAGATACGCAGTATTTT. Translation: CASARQGAPFTDTQYF.

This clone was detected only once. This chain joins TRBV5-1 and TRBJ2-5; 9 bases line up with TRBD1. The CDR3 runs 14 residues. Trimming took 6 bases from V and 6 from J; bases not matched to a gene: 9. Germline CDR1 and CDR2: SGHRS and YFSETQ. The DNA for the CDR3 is TGCGCCAGCACTAACAGGGGGCTTAGAAAGACCCAGTACTTC. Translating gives CASTNRGLRKTQYF.

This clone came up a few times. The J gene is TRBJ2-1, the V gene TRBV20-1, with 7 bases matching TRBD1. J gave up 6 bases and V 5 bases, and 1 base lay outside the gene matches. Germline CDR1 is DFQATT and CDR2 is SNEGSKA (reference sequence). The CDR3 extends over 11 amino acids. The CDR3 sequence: CSADRVNEQFF. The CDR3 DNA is TGCAGTGCTGACAGGGTCAATGAGCAGTTCTTC.

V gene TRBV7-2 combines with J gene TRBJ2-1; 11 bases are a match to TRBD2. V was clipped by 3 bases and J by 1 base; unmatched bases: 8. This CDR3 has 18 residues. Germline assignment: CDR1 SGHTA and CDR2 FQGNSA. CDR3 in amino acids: CASSFVSGGASSYNEQFF. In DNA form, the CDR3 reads TGTGCCAGCAGCTTTGTTAGCGGGGGGGCCTCGTCCTACAATGAGCAGTTCTTC.

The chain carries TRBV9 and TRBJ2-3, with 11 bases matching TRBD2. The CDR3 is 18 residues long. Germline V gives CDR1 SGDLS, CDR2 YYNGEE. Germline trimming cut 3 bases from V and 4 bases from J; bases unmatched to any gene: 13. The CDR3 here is CASSAYSGGGKCADTQYF. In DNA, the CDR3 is TGTGCCAGCAGCGCATATAGCGGGGGGGGCAAGTGCGCAGATACGCAGTATTTT.

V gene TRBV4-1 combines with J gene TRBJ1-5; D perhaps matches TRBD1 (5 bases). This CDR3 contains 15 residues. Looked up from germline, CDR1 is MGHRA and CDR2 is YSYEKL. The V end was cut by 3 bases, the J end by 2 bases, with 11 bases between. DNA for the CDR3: TGCGCCAGCAGCCAGACACTACAGGGCAATCAGCCCCAGCATTTT. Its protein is CASSQTLQGNQPQHF.

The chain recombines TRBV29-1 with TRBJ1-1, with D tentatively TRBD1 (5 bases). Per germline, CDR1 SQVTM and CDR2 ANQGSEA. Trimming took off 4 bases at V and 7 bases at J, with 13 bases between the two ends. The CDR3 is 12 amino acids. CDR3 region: CSVGPWGCEAFF. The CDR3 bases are TGCAGCGTTGGACCGTGGGGCTGTGAAGCTTTCTTT. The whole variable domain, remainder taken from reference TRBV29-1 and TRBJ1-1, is SAVISQKPSRDICQRGTSLTIQCQVDSQVTMMFWYRQQPGQSLTLIATANQGSEATYESGFVIDKFPISRPNLTFSTLTVSNMSPEDSSIYLCSVGPWGCEAFFGQGTRLTVV.

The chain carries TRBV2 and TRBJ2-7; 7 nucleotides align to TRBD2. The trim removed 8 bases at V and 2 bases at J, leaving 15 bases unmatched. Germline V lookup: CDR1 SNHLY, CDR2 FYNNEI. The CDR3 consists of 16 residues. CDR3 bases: TGTGCCAGCTCTCCAGGGCGGGGGTTTAGCCCCTACGAGCAGTACTTC. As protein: CASSPGRGFSPYEQYF.

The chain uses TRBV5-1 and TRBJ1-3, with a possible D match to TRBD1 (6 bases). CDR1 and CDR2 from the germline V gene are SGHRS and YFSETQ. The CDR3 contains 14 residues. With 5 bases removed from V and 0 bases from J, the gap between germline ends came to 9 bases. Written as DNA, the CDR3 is TGCGCCAGCAGGCTCAGGGGCTCTGGAAACACCATATATTTT. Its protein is CASRLRGSGNTIYF.

The CDR3 is CASSIEHSQETQYF. CDR3 nucleotide sequence: TGTGCCAGTAGTATAGAACACAGCCAAGAGACCCAGTACTTC. V and J are TRBV19 and TRBJ2-5; the D is unclear. Germline CDR1 reads LNHDA; CDR2 reads SQIVND (reference sequence). Between the trimmed V and J ends, which lost 0 bases and 1 base, there was a span of 6 bases. The CDR3 covers 14 residues.

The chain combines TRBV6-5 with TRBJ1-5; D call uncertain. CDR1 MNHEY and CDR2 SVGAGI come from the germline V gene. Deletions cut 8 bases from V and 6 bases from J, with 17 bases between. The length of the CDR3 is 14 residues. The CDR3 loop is CASGRGPRSQPQHF. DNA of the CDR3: TGTGCCAGCGGGAGAGGGCCTCGGTCTCAGCCCCAGCATTTT.

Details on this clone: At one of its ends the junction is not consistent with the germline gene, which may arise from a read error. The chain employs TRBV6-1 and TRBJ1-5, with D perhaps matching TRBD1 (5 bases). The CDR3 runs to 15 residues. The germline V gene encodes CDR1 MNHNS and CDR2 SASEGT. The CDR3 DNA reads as TGTGCCAGCAGTGAAGTTCTTATACCTCAGGGCAGCACGATTTTT. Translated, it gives CASSEVLIPQGSTIF.

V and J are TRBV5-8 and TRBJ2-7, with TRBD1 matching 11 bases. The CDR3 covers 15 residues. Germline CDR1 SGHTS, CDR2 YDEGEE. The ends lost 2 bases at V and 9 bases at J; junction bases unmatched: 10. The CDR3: CASSFRTGGERGQYF. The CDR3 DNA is TGTGCCAGCAGCTTTCGGACAGGGGGCGAAAGGGGGCAGTACTTC.

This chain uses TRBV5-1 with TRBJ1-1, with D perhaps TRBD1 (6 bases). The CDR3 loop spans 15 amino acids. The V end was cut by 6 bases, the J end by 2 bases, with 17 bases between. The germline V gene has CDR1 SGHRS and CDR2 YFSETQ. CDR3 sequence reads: CASTDPPGHNTEAFF. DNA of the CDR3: TGCGCCAGCACCGACCCCCCGGGACACAACACTGAAGCTTTCTTT.

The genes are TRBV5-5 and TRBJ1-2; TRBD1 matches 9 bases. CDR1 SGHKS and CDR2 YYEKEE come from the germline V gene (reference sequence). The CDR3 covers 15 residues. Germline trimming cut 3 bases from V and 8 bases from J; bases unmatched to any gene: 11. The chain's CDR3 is CASSSESRDRVGYTF. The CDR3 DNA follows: TGTGCCAGCAGCTCAGAATCCCGGGACAGGGTGGGCTACACCTTC.

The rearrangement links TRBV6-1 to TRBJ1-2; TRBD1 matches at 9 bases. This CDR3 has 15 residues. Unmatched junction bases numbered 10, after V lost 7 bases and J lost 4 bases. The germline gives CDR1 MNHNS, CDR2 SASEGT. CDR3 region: CASTQQGARFYGYTF. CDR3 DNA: TGTGCCAGCACTCAACAGGGGGCTCGCTTCTATGGCTACACCTTC.

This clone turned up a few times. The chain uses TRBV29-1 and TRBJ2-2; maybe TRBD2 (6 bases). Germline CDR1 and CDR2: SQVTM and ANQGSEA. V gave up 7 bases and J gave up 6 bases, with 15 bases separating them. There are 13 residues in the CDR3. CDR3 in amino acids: CSGSGVASGELFF. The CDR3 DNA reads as TGCAGCGGGTCGGGGGTAGCGTCCGGGGAGCTGTTTTTT.